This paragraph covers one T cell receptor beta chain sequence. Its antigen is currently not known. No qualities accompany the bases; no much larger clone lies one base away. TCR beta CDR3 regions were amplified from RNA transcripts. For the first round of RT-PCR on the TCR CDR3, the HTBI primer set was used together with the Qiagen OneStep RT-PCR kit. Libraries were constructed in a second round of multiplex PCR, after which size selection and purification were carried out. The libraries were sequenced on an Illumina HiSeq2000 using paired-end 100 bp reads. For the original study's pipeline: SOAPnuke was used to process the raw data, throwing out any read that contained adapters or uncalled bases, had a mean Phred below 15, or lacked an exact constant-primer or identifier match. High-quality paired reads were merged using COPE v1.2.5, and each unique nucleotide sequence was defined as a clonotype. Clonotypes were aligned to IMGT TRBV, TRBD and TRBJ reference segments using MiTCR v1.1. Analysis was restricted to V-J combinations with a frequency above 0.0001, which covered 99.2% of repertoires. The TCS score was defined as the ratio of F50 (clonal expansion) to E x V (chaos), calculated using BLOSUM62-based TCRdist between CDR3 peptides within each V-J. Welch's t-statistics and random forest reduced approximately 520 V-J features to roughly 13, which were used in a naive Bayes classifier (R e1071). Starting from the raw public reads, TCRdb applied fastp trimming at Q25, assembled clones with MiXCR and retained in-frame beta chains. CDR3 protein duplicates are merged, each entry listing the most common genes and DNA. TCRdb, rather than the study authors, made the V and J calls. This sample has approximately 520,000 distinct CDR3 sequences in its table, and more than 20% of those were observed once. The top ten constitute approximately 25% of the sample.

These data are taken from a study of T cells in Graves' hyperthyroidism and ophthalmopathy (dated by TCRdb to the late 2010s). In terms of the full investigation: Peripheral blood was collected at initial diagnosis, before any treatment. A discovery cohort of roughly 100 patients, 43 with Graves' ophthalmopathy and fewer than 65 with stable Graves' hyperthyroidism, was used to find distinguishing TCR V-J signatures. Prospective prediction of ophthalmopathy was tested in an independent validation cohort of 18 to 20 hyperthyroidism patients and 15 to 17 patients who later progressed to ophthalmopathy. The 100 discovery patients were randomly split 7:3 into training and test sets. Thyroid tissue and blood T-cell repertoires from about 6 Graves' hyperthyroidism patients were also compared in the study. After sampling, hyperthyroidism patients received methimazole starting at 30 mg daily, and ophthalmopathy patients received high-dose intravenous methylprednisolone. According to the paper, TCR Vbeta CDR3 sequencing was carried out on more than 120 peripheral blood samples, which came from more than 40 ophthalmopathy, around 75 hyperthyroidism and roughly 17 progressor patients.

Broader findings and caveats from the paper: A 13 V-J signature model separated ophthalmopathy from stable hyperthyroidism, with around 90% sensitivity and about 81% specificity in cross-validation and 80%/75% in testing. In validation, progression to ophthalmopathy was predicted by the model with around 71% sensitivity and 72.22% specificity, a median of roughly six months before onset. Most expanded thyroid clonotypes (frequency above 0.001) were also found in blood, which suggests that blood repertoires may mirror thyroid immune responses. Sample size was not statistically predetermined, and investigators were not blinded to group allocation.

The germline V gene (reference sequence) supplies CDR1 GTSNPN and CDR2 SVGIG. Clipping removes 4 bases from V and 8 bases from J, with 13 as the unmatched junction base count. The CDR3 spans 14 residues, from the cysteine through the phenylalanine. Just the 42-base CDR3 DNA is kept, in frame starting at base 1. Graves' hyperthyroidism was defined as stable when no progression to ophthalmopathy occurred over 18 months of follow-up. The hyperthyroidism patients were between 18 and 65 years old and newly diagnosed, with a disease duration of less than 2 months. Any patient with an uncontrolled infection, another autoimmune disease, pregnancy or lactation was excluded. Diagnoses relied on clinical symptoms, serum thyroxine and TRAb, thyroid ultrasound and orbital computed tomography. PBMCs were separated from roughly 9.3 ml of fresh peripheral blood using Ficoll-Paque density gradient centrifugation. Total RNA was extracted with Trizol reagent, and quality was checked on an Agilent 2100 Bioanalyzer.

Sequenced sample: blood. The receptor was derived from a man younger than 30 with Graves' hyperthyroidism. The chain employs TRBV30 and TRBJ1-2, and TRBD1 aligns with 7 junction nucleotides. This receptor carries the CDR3 CAWMKHGQDGGYTF. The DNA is TGTGCCTGGATGAAGCACGGACAGGACGGCGGCTACACCTTC.